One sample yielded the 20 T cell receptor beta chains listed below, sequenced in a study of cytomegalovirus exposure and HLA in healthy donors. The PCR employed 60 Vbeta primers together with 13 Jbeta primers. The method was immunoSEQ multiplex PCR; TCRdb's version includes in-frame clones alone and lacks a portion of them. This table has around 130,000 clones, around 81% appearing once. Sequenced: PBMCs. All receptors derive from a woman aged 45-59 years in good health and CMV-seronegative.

DNA of the CDR3: TGCAGCGTTACAATAGCCCTCGGGGGGGAGCAGTACTTC. As protein: CSVTIALGGEQYF. The chain is built from TRBV29-1 and TRBJ2-7; the match to TRBD2 covers 7 bases. Germline V gene sequence: CDR1 SQVTM, CDR2 ANQGSEA. The CDR3 contains 13 residues. J was trimmed by 7 bases and V by 5 bases; bases with no gene match: 11.

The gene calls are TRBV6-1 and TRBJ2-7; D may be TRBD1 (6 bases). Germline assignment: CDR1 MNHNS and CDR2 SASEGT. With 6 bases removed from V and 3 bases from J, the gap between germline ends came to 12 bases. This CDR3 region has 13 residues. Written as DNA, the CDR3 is TGTGCCAGCAGAGGGTCACAGGGCTACGAGCAGTACTTC. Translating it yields CASRGSQGYEQYF.

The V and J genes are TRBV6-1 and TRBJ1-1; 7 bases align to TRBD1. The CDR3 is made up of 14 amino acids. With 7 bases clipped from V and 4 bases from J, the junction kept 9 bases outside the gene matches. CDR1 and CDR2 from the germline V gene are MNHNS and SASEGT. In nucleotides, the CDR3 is TGTGCCAGCAAGCTTACAGGGGAGAGCACTGAAGCTTTCTTT. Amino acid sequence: CASKLTGESTEAFF.

This chain's CDR3 is CASSLYPTSGEQFF. CDR3 sequence (DNA): TGTGCCAGCAGTTTATACCCGACTAGTGGCGAGCAGTTCTTC. The gene calls are TRBV27 and TRBJ2-1, with D possibly matching TRBD2 (6 bases). V lost 1 base and J 10 bases, leaving 14 bases between the germline ends. Germline-derived CDR1 and CDR2 are MNHEY and SMNVEV (reference sequence). This CDR3 comprises 14 residues.

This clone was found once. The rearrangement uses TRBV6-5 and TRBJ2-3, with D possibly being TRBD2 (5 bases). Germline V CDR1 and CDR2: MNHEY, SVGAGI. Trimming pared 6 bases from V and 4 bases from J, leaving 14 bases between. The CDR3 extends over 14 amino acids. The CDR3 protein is CASSPLEVADTQYF. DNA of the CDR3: TGTGCCAGCAGCCCCCTGGAGGTCGCAGATACGCAGTATTTT.

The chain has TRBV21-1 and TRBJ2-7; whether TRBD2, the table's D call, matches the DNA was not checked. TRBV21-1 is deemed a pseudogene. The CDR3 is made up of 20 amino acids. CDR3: CASSKSAPGTSGKGTYEQYV. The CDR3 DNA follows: TGTGCCAGCAGCAAATCGGCTCCCGGGACTAGCGGGAAAGGTACCTACGAGCAGTACGTC.

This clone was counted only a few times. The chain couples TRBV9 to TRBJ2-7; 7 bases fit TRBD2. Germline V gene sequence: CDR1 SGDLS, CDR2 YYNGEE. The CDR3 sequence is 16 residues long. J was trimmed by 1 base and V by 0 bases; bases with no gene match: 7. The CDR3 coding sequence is TGTGCCAGCAGCGTAGGGCTAGCGGAACCTTCCTACGAGCAGTACTTC. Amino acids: CASSVGLAEPSYEQYF.

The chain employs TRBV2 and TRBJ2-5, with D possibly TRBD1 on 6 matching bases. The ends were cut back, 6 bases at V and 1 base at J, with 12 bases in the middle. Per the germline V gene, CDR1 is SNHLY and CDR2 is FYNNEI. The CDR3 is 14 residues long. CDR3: CASSLGAVQETQYF. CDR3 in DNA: TGTGCCAGCAGCCTGGGGGCCGTCCAAGAGACCCAGTACTTC.

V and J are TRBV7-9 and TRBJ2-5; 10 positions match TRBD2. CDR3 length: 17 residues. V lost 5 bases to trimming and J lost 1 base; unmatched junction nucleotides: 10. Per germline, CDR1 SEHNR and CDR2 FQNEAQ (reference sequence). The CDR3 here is CASSPGSRTSGQETQYF. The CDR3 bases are TGTGCCAGCAGCCCAGGTTCCAGGACTAGCGGCCAAGAGACCCAGTACTTC.

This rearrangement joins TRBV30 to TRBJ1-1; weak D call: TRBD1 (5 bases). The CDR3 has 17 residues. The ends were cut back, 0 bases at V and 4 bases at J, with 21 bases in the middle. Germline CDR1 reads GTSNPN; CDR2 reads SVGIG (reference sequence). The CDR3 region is CAWSVPGAVFLGTEAFF. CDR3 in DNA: TGTGCCTGGAGTGTACCTGGGGCAGTCTTTTTGGGCACTGAAGCTTTCTTT.

Here the CDR3 DNA reads TGTGCCAGCAGTGAACACCAGTCCGGGGAGCTGTTTTTT. This sequence encodes CASSEHQSGELFF. The chain is built from TRBV28 and TRBJ2-2; D is undetermined. In germline, CDR1 is MDHEN, CDR2 SYDVKM. CDR3 size: 13 residues. V gave up 5 bases and J gave up 6 bases, with 10 bases separating them.

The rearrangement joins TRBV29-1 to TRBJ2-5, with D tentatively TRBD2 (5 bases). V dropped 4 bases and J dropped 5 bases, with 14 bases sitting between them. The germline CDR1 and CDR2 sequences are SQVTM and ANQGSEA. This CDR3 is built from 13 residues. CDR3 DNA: TGCAGCGTTGTACCGGCGGGTGCCGAGACCCAGTACTTC. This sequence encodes CSVVPAGAETQYF.

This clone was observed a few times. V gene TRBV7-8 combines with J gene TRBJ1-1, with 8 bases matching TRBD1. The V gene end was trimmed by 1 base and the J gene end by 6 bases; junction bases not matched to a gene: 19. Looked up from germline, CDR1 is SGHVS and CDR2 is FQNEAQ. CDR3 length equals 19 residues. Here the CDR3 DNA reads TGTGCCAGCAGCTTAGTTAGTTTAGGGACAGGACGCCCCAGCCCTGAAGCTTTCTTT. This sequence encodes CASSLVSLGTGRPSPEAFF.

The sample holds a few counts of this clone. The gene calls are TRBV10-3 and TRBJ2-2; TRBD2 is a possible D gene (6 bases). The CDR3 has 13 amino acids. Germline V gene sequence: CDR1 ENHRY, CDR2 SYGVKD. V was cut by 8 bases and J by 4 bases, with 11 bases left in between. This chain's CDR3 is CAIPGLLTGELFF. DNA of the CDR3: TGTGCCATCCCGGGACTCCTCACCGGGGAGCTGTTTTTT.

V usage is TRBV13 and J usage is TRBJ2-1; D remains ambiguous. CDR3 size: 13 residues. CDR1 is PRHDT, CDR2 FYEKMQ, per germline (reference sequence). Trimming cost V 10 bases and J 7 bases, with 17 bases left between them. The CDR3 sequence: CATAAANLNEQFF. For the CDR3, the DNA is TGTGCCACGGCTGCGGCGAACCTGAATGAGCAGTTCTTC.

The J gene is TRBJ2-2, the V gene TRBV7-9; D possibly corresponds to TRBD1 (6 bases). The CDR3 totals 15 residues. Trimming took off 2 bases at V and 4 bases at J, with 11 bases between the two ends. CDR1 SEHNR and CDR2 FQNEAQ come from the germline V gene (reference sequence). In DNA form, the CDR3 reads TGTGCCAGCAGCTTATGGGACACACTCACCGGGGAGCTGTTTTTT. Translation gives CASSLWDTLTGELFF.

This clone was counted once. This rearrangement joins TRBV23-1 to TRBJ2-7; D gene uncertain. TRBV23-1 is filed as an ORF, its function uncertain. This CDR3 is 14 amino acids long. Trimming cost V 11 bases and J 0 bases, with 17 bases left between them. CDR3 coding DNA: TGCGCCGGTGAGAGGTCATCGAGCTCCTACGAGCAGTACTTC. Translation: CAGERSSSSYEQYF.

The CDR3 nucleotides read TGTGCCAGCAGCTTGCGAGAGCATCAGCCCCAGCATTTT. Translation gives CASSLREHQPQHF. The rearrangement uses TRBV5-6 and TRBJ1-5; no clear D. Trimming removed 1 base at V and 5 bases at J, with 7 bases between. Germline CDR1 is SGHDT and CDR2 is YYEEEE. This CDR3 region has 13 residues.

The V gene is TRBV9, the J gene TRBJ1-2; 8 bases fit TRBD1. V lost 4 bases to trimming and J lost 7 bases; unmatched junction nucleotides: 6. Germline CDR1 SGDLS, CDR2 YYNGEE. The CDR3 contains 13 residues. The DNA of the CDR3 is TGTGCCAGCAGCCAAGGAGGACAGGGTGGCTACACCTTC. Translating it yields CASSQGGQGGYTF.

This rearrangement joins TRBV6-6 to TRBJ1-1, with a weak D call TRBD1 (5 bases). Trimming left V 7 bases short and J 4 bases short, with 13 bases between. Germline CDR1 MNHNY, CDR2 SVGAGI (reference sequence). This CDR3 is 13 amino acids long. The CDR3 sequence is CASTSPGGTEAFF. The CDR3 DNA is TGTGCCAGCACCTCACCCGGGGGCACTGAAGCTTTCTTT.